This TCR beta chain emerged from a study of CD8 T cells in ankylosing spondylitis. Broader study findings: Earlier authors reported some of these motif variants in reactive arthritis synovial fluid and blood. What seemed typical of ankylosing spondylitis blood was a TCR beta motif built from 8 or 9 highly homologous variants. Disease-linked clones displayed a CD8+ phenotype and appeared relatively rarely in peripheral blood.

TCRdb fed the 5' RACE reads into MiXCR, producing one record per CDR3 protein. The sample has about 510,000 distinct CDR3 sequences, roughly 5.2% seen once. This clonotype was observed many times. Its specificity is unknown. J lost 4 bases, V lost 2 bases, and 4 bases had no gene match. The CDR3 totals 13 residues. The V gene's germline CDR1 is DFQATT and CDR2 SNEGSKA (reference sequence). This chain joins TRBV20-1 and TRBJ1-1; 7 nucleotides align to TRBD1. The sample taken for sequencing was blood, either unsorted or a sorted T cell fraction (not recorded which). The TCR comes from a male donor with ankylosing spondylitis. The CDR3 sequence: CSARLTGFTEAFF. The CDR3, as DNA: TGCAGTGCTAGATTGACAGGGTTCACTGAAGCTTTCTTT.